Shown below are 11 T cell receptor beta chains from a single sample sequenced in a study of blood T cell repertoires in COVID-19. Sequenced by immunoSEQ multiplex PCR; TCRdb stores in-frame clones only, minus some. The sample records approximately 140,000 clones, roughly 80% being singletons. The sequenced sample was PBMCs or T cells enriched from blood (not recorded which). These receptors were obtained from a man between 35 and 55 years old with acute COVID-19.

This sequence joins TRBV30 and TRBJ2-4; a weak D match, TRBD2 (6 bases). The CDR3 consists of 14 residues. V shed 1 base and J shed 6 bases, with 13 bases lying between them. Per the germline V gene, CDR1 is GTSNPN and CDR2 is SVGIG (reference sequence). The CDR3 loop is CAWSGTSLGNIQYF. The CDR3, as DNA: TGTGCCTGGAGTGGTACTAGCCTGGGAAACATTCAGTACTTC.

Comments on this clone: Other DNA sequences in the sample encode the same CDR3. The genes are TRBV3-1 (or the pseudogene TRBV3-2) and TRBJ2-3, with a weak D call TRBD1 (5 bases). The germline gives CDR1 LGHDT, CDR2 YNNKEL (reference sequence). The CDR3 runs to 15 residues. Trimming pared 0 bases from V and 3 bases from J, leaving 10 bases between. CDR3 sequence reads: CASSQDVSGTDTQYF. The DNA for the CDR3 is TGTGCCAGCAGCCAAGACGTTTCAGGGACAGATACGCAGTATTTT.

The V call is TRBV19, the J call TRBJ2-2; 7 nucleotides line up with TRBD2. V lost 3 bases and J lost 5; bases outside the gene matches: 6. This CDR3 is built from 15 residues. Germline assignment: CDR1 LNHDA and CDR2 SQIVND (reference sequence). DNA of the CDR3: TGTGCCAGTAGTATCCGCGGGAGTAAGACCGGGGAGCTGTTTTTT. Translation gives CASSIRGSKTGELFF.

With regard to this clone: Other DNA sequences from this sample encode an identical CDR3 as well. The chain uses TRBV7-2 and TRBJ2-2; maybe TRBD2 (6 bases). Trimming left V 0 bases short and J 2 bases short, with 7 bases between. CDR1 and CDR2 (germline): SGHTA, FQGNSA. The CDR3 consists of 15 residues. In DNA, the CDR3 is TGTGCCAGCAGCTTAGCGGCGGGAAACACCGGGGAGCTGTTTTTT. It is translated as CASSLAAGNTGELFF.

This clone was observed a handful of times. The rearrangement joins TRBV13 to TRBJ1-2; 8 bases fit TRBD1. Trimming cost V 5 bases and J 6 bases; bases outside gene matches: 2. CDR1 PRHDT and CDR2 FYEKMQ come from the germline V gene (reference sequence). The CDR3 sequence is 12 residues long. CDR3 coding DNA: TGTGCCAGCAGCGACAGGGGTGATGGCTACACCTTC. It yields the protein CASSDRGDGYTF.

The chain couples TRBV3-1 (or the pseudogene TRBV3-2) to TRBJ1-5; the D is unclear. This CDR3 region has 15 residues. The germline V gene has CDR1 LGHDT and CDR2 YNNKEL (reference sequence). V gave up 1 base and J gave up 4 bases, with 11 bases separating them. For the CDR3, the DNA is TGTGCCAGCAGCCAAGGCGATGGACTAAATCAGCCCCAGCATTTT. As protein: CASSQGDGLNQPQHF.

V gene TRBV28 combines with J gene TRBJ1-1; D is possibly TRBD1 (6 bases). This CDR3 comprises 15 residues. V shed 8 bases and J shed 10 bases, with 26 bases lying between them. Germline V gives CDR1 MDHEN, CDR2 SYDVKM. The CDR3 DNA sequence: TGTGCCAGCGGTCCAGTTGGGCAGGGGATCTTAGGAGCTTTCTTT. It translates to CASGPVGQGILGAFF. Full variable domain (rest looked up from reference TRBV28 and TRBJ1-1): DVKVTQSSRYLVKRTGEKVFLECVQDMDHENMFWYRQDPGLGLRLIYFSYDVKMKEKGDIPEGYSVSREKKERFSLILESASTNQTSMYLCASGPVGQGILGAFFGQGTRLTVV.

This rearrangement joins TRBV5-5 to TRBJ2-7, with TRBD2 as a possible D gene (7 bases). The germline V gene has CDR1 SGHKS and CDR2 YYEKEE (reference sequence). The CDR3 sequence is 14 residues long. Trimming left V 5 bases short and J 9 bases short, with 21 bases between. The DNA for the CDR3 is TGTGCCAGCAGTCCGTACGGGGGGCCTAACGTGCAGTACTTC. As protein: CASSPYGGPNVQYF.

CDR3 residues: CASSYVGAILFF. CDR3 in DNA: TGTGCCAGCAGTTACGTGGGGGCTATATTGTTTTTT. The V gene is TRBV6-6, the J gene TRBJ1-4; possibly TRBD1 for D (6 bases). This CDR3 is built from 12 residues. Germline CDR1 is MNHNY and CDR2 is SVGAGI (reference sequence). Trimming shortened V by 2 bases and J by 15 bases, and 13 bases separated the two germline ends.

V usage is TRBV7-9 and J usage is TRBJ2-7; TRBD1 matches at 11 bases. The CDR3 runs 16 residues. Per germline, CDR1 SEHNR and CDR2 FQNEAQ (reference sequence). V was pared by 4 bases and J by 4 bases, with 9 bases of the junction left unmatched. The CDR3 DNA follows: TGTGCCAGCAGCTCCATTAGAGGACAGGGGGCTTACGAGCAGTACTTC. Its protein is CASSSIRGQGAYEQYF.

V and J are TRBV28 and TRBJ2-7; 11 bases match TRBD2. Germline V CDR1 and CDR2: MDHEN, SYDVKM. The ends lost 7 bases at V and 4 bases at J; junction bases unmatched: 6. The CDR3 has 14 amino acids. The CDR3 DNA follows: TGTGCCAGCAACCCTAGCGGGAGGCCGTACGAGCAGTACTTC. This codes for CASNPSGRPYEQYF.